This T cell receptor beta chain was identified in a study of cytomegalovirus exposure and HLA in healthy donors. Overall study findings and caveats: There were reportedly fewer N-insertions in an Asian-associated ancestry cluster than the roughly 680-donor mean, in a later analysis. Reportedly, TCR beta sequences accurately predicted HLA-A and HLA-B alleles in most subjects. As a later analysis revealed, the rate of TCR association differed by HLA locus, with DRB1 most and HLA-C fewest.

While unrecorded immune exposures were likely, the donors were nominally healthy when sampled. The CDR3 totals 14 residues. Germline CDR1 reads MNHNY; CDR2 reads SVGAGI (reference sequence). The trim removed 2 bases at V and 8 bases at J, leaving 5 bases unmatched. Concerning this clone: Its target is not known.

60 Vbeta and 13 Jbeta primers were used in PCR. The assay was immunoSEQ multiplex PCR, and TCRdb's table has in-frame clones only and misses some. The sample shows approximately 160,000 clones, 80% of them seen only once. This sequence joins TRBV6-6 and TRBJ1-4, with 7 bases lining up with TRBD1. The TCR comes from a man younger than 40 in good health and CMV-seropositive. Input material: PBMCs. Written as DNA, the CDR3 is TGTGCCAGCAGTTACAGGGGGCGGAACGAAAAACTGTTTTTT. Amino acids: CASSYRGRNEKLFF.